These T cell receptor beta chains were read from a single sample in a study of CD8+ T cells in alopecia areata. The method was immunoSEQ multiplex PCR; TCRdb's version includes in-frame clones alone and lacks a portion of them. The top ten clones hold 36% of a sample with around 150,000 clones, less than 65% of them seen once. Input material: CD8+ T cells sorted from blood. These receptors came from a human donor in good health. CDR3s leave out the opening cysteine and the closing phenylalanine or tryptophan. Fields, in order: V gene, J gene, CDR3 protein.

TRBV29-1	TRBJ2-1	SVPGEGYNEQF
TRBV7-9	TRBJ2-7	ASSPGGYEQY
TRBV29-1	TRBJ2-2	SVENSGRATGELF
TRBV2	TRBJ1-2	ASPGGGRGYT
TRBV14	TRBJ2-7	ASSQTGQGMSYEQY
TRBV29-1	TRBJ2-1	SVELRGEGNEQF
TRBV7-9	TRBJ2-6	ASSARRGSGANVLT
TRBV7-9	TRBJ2-7	ASSPGGYEQY
TRBV5-6	TRBJ1-1	ASRNRDFTVNTEAF
TRBV27	TRBJ2-7	ATATGGEQY
TRBV7-2	TRBJ2-4	ASSFAWDILAKNIQY
TRBV30	TRBJ2-2	AWIGATNTGELF
TRBV28	TRBJ2-7	AGGEPGYEQY
TRBV5-8	TRBJ2-7	ASSLGDTYEQY
TRBV7-8	TRBJ2-1	ASSEPGRAYEQF
TRBV6-5	TRBJ1-1	ASSSPAVGSF
TRBV6-6	TRBJ2-3	ASSYPDGGSNTQY
TRBV10-3	TRBJ2-1	AISESEYSLGENEQF
TRBV7-9	TRBJ2-1	ASSGISSNEQF
TRBV9	TRBJ1-1	ASSVDGITEAF
TRBV19	TRBJ1-5	ASSIGGQPQH
TRBV7-9	TRBJ2-5	ASSLGLETQY